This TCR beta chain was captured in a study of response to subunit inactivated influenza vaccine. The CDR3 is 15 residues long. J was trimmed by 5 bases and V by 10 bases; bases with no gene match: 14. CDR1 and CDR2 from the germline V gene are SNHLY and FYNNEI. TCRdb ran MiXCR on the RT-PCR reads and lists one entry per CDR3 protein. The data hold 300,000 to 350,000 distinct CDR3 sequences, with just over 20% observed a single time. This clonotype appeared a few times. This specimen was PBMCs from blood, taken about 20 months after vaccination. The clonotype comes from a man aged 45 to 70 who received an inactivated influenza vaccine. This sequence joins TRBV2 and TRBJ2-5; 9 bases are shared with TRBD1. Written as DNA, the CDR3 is TGTGCCACGAGACCCCGGACAGGGGCGGTGGAGACCCAGTACTTC. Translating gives CATRPRTGAVETQYF.